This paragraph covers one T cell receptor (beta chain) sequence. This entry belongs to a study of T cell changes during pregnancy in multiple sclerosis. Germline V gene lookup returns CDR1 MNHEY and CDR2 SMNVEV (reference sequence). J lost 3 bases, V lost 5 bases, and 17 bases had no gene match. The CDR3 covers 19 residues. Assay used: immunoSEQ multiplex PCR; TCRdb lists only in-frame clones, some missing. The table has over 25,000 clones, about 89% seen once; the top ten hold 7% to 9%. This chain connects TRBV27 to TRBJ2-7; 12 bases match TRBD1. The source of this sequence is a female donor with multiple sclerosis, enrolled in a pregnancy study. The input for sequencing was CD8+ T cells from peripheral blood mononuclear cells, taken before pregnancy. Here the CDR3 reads CASSPGTGGDRVSFYEQYF. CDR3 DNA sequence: TGTGCCAGCAGTCCCGGGACAGGGGGCGACCGAGTGTCGTTCTACGAGCAGTACTTC.